Below, 2 T cell receptor beta chains from the same sample are listed, as sequenced in a study of neoadjuvant anti-PD-1 for oral cavity cancer. Clones were read by immunoSEQ multiplex PCR, and TCRdb kept only the in-frame ones, dropping some. The sample carries about 15,000 clones, roughly 67% recorded once. Sequenced material: PBMCs, taken before nivolumab (anti-PD-1) treatment. The receptors derive from a person aged 35-79 years with oral cavity squamous cell carcinoma.

This clone turned up a few times. This chain uses TRBV5-1 with TRBJ1-1; 8 bases line up with TRBD1. V was clipped by 4 bases and J by 4 bases; unmatched bases: 9. The CDR3 runs 15 residues. In germline, CDR1 is SGHRS, CDR2 YFSETQ. CDR3 protein: CASSGYQGAGTEAFF. In DNA form, the CDR3 reads TGCGCCAGCAGCGGATACCAGGGGGCTGGCACTGAAGCTTTCTTT. Filled out from reference TRBV5-1 and TRBJ1-1, the complete variable domain reads KAGVTQTPRYLIKTRGQQVTLSCSPISGHRSVSWYQQTPGQGLQFLFEYFSETQRNKGNFPGRFSGRQFSNSRSEMNVSTLELGDSALYLCASSGYQGAGTEAFFGQGTRLTVV.

J is TRBJ2-1 and V is TRBV15; the D call may be TRBD1 or TRBD2 (6 bases each). CDR1 and CDR2 from the germline V gene are LNHNV and YYDKDF (reference sequence). There are 14 residues in the CDR3. The V and J ends lost 7 bases and 6 bases respectively, with 16 bases between them. CDR3 amino acids: CATNPRGHSNEQFF. In DNA, the CDR3 is TGTGCCACCAACCCGCGGGGACACTCCAATGAGCAGTTCTTC.